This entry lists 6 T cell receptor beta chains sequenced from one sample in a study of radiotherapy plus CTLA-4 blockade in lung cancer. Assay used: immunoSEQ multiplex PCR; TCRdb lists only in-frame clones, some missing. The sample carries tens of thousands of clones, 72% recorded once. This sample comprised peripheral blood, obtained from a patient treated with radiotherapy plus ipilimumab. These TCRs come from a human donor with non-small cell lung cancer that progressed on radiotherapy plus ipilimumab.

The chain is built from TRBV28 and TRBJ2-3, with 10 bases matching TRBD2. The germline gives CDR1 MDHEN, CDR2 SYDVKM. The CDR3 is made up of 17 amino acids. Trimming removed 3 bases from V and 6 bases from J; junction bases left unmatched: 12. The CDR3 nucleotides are TGTGCCAGCAGTTTCCAAACTAGCGGGGAAAACCTGGATACGCAGTATTTT. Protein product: CASSFQTSGENLDTQYF.

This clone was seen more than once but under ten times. The CDR3 spells CASSAHDTVDRFREQYF. CDR3 nucleotides: TGTGCCAGCAGCGCACACGACACGGTCGACAGGTTCCGCGAGCAGTACTTC. V gene TRBV9 combines with J gene TRBJ2-7; the D gene is possibly TRBD1 (6 bases). V was cut by 3 bases and J by 6 bases, with 25 bases left in between. CDR1 is SGDLS and CDR2 is YYNGEE in the germline V gene. The CDR3 extends over 17 amino acids.

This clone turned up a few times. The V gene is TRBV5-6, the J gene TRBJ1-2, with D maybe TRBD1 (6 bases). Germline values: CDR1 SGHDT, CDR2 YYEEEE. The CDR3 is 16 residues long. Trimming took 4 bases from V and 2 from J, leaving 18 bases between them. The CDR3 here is CASSLQAGVPNYGYTF. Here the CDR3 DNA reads TGTGCCAGCAGCCTACAGGCAGGGGTTCCCAACTATGGCTACACCTTC. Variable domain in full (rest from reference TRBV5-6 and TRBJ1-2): DAGVTQSPTHLIKTRGQQVTLRCSPKSGHDTVSWYQQALGQGPQFIFQYYEEEERQRGNFPDRFSGHQFPNYSSELNVNALLLGDSALYLCASSLQAGVPNYGYTFGSGTRLTVV.

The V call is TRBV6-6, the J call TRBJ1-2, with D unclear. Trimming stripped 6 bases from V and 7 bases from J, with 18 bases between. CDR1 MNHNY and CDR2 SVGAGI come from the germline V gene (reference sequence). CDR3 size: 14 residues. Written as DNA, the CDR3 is TGTGCCAGCAGGGCTGACACCCGACGAAGTGGCTACACCTTC. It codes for CASRADTRRSGYTF.

The chain's CDR3 is CASSYSRGYGYTF. As DNA, the CDR3 is TGTGCCAGCAGTTACTCGAGAGGTTATGGCTACACCTTC. This chain uses TRBV6-5 with TRBJ1-2, with D hard to call. CDR3 length: 13 amino acids. Trimming took 0 bases from V and 5 from J, leaving 7 bases between them. Germline V gene sequence: CDR1 MNHEY, CDR2 SVGAGI.

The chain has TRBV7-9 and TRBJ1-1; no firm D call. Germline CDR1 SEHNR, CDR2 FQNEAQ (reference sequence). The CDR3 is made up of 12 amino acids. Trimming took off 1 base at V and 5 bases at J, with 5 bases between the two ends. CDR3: CASSLDRTEAFF. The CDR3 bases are TGTGCCAGCAGCTTAGATCGGACTGAAGCTTTCTTT.